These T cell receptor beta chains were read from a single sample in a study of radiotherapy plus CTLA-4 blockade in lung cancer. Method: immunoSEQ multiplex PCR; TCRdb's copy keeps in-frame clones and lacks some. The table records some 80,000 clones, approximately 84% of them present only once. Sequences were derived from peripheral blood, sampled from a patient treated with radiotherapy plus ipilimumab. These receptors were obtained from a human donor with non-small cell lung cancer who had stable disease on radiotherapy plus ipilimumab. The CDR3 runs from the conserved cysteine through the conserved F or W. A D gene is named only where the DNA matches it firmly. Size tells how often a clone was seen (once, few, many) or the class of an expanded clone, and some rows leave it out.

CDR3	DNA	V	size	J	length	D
CASSSSRGTDTQYF	TGTGCCAGCAGCTCCTCTAGGGGCACAGATACGCAGTATTTT	TRBV27	.	TRBJ2-3	14	.
CATSSRTAYEQYF	TGTGCCACCAGCAGCCGGACAGCCTACGAGCAGTACTTC	TRBV15	.	TRBJ2-7	13	.
CASSDQAVPNSPLHF	TGTGCCAGCAGTGATCAGGCGGTTCCTAATTCACCCCTCCACTTT	TRBV6-4	.	TRBJ1-6	15	.
CAWNSFGNTIYF	TGTGCCTGGAATTCCTTTGGAAACACCATATATTTT	TRBV30	.	TRBJ1-3	12	.
CASRGASGAYEQYF	TGTGCCAGCCGTGGGGCTAGCGGGGCTTACGAGCAGTACTTC	TRBV2	.	TRBJ2-7	14	TRBD2
CASSPYIGQGYNEQFF	TGTGCCAGCAGCCCCTATATTGGACAGGGTTACAATGAGCAGTTCTTC	TRBV7-3	.	TRBJ2-1	16	TRBD1
CASSLQPMLQPQHF	TGTGCCAGCAGCTTACAACCCATGCTCCAGCCCCAGCATTTT	TRBV11-2	.	TRBJ1-5	14	.
CASGTTGGSADTQYF	TGTGCCAGCGGAACAACAGGGGGCAGTGCAGATACGCAGTATTTT	TRBV6-6	few	TRBJ2-3	15	TRBD1
CASQGLYGYTF	TGTGCCAGCCAGGGGCTGTATGGCTACACCTTC	TRBV28	.	TRBJ1-2	11	.
CSVVEGRNEQFF	TGCAGCGTTGTAGAGGGGAGGAATGAGCAGTTCTTC	TRBV29-1	.	TRBJ2-1	12	.
CASSQAAHSTNTGELFF	TGTGCCAGCAGTCAAGCCGCCCATAGCACGAACACCGGGGAGCTGTTTTTT	TRBV7-3	.	TRBJ2-2	17	.
CASSLVGQGTDTQYF	TGTGCCAGCAGCCTAGTCGGACAGGGGACAGATACGCAGTATTTT	TRBV28	.	TRBJ2-3	15	TRBD1
CASNRRQGRTGELFF	TGTGCCAGCAACCGCAGACAGGGACGGACCGGGGAGCTGTTTTTT	TRBV6-5	.	TRBJ2-2	15	TRBD1
CASSPPRDQPQHF	TGTGCCAGCAGCCCCCCGCGGGATCAGCCCCAGCATTTT	TRBV7-2	once	TRBJ1-5	13	.
CASSVGQGANEQYF	TGTGCCAGCAGCGTAGGGCAGGGGGCAAATGAGCAGTACTTC	TRBV9	.	TRBJ2-7	14	TRBD1
CASSLGGVAYEQYF	TGCGCCAGCAGCTTAGGCGGGGTGGCCTACGAGCAGTACTTC	TRBV5-1	.	TRBJ2-7	14	.
CASSLGLQGIQPQHF	TGTGCCAGCAGCTTAGGCTTACAGGGTATACAGCCCCAGCATTTT	TRBV7-6	.	TRBJ1-5	15	.
CASSLETGGASYNSPLHF	TGTGCCAGCAGCTTGGAGACAGGGGGCGCGAGTTATAATTCACCCCTCCACTTT	TRBV5-6	.	TRBJ1-6	18	TRBD1
CASSSTGGNEKLFF	TGTGCCAGCAGCTCGACAGGGGGAAATGAAAAACTGTTTTTT	TRBV7-9	.	TRBJ1-4	14	TRBD1
CASSPDPYGYEQYF	TGTGCCAGCAGCCCGGATCCCTACGGCTACGAGCAGTACTTC	TRBV6-6	.	TRBJ2-7	14	.
CASSIGPGQGYNEQFF	TGTGCCAGCAGCATAGGCCCGGGACAGGGATACAATGAGCAGTTCTTC	TRBV7-2	.	TRBJ2-1	16	TRBD1
CASSLPRSRGRDGYTF	TGTGCCAGCAGTTTACCCCGGAGTCGGGGGAGGGATGGCTACACCTTC	TRBV28	few	TRBJ1-2	16	.
CASSSAGGNTGELFF	TGTGCTAGCAGCTCAGCGGGAGGTAACACCGGGGAGCTGTTTTTT	TRBV7-7	.	TRBJ2-2	15	TRBD2
CSVRWEGQTDTQYF	TGCAGCGTGCGGTGGGAGGGGCAAACAGATACGCAGTATTTT	TRBV29-1	few	TRBJ2-3	14	TRBD2
CASSLRAGGPGEQYF	TGTGCCAGCAGCTTACGGGCGGGAGGCCCGGGGGAGCAGTACTTC	TRBV13	few	TRBJ2-7	15	TRBD2
CAWSVLEGNEQFF	TGTGCCTGGAGTGTGTTGGAGGGTAATGAGCAGTTCTTC	TRBV30	.	TRBJ2-1	13	.
CAPPMYEQFF	TGCGCCCCCCCGATGTATGAGCAGTTCTTC	TRBV5-1	few	TRBJ2-1	10	.
CASSFRPGQLSNQPQHF	TGTGCCAGCAGCTTTAGGCCGGGACAGCTTAGCAATCAGCCCCAGCATTTT	TRBV5-6	.	TRBJ1-5	17	TRBD1
CASNSGTHNSPLHF	TGTGCCAGCAATTCAGGCACCCATAATTCACCCCTCCACTTT	TRBV28	.	TRBJ1-6	14	.
CASSFRTGGGSTGELFF	TGTGCCAGCAGCTTTAGGACAGGGGGCGGCAGCACCGGGGAGCTGTTTTTT	TRBV7-9	.	TRBJ2-2	17	TRBD1
CASTGSRGDQPQHF	TGTGCCAGCACAGGAAGCCGGGGGGATCAGCCCCAGCATTTT	TRBV6-1	.	TRBJ1-5	14	.
CASSLVGRRASTDTQYF	TGTGCCAGCAGCTTGGTTGGGAGGCGTGCTAGCACAGATACGCAGTATTTT	TRBV5-4	.	TRBJ2-3	17	.
CASSYSTGWSGYTF	TGTGCCAGCAGTTACTCGACAGGGTGGTCGGGCTACACCTTC	TRBV6-6	.	TRBJ1-2	14	TRBD1
CASSSPGKGKAEAFF	TGTGCCAGCTCGTCCCCGGGGAAGGGAAAGGCCGAAGCTTTCTTT	TRBV6-5	.	TRBJ1-1	15	.
CASSWASGETYEQYF	TGTGCCAGCAGTTGGGCTAGCGGGGAAACCTACGAGCAGTACTTC	TRBV6-5	.	TRBJ2-7	15	TRBD2
CASSPTGDSGNTIYF	TGTGCCAGCAGTCCAACAGGGGACTCTGGAAACACCATATATTTT	TRBV6-5	.	TRBJ1-3	15	TRBD1
CAAGLAGWNEQFF	TGTGCCGCCGGACTAGCGGGTTGGAATGAGCAGTTCTTC	TRBV6-1	.	TRBJ2-1	13	TRBD2
CASRPQGWKSYSGANVLTF	TGTGCCAGCAGACCACAGGGCTGGAAATCCTACTCTGGGGCCAACGTCCTGACTTTC	TRBV7-9	.	TRBJ2-6	19	.
CASSLRTDNSPLHF	TGTGCCAGCAGCTTAAGGACAGACAATTCACCCCTCCACTTT	TRBV7-2	.	TRBJ1-6	14	.
CASSQDQGLGREQFF	TGTGCCAGCAGCCAAGATCAAGGACTAGGACGGGAGCAGTTCTTC	TRBV14	once	TRBJ2-1	15	TRBD2
CARNLSGGTDTQYF	TGTGCCAGGAACCTTAGCGGGGGGACAGATACGCAGTATTTT	TRBV25-1	once	TRBJ2-3	14	TRBD2
CASSPPGTVNSPLHF	TGTGCCAGCAGCCCCCCCGGGACAGTTAATTCACCCCTCCACTTT	TRBV9	.	TRBJ1-6	15	TRBD1
CASSYPGYGYTF	TGTGCCAGCAGTTACCCGGGCTATGGCTACACCTTC	TRBV28	.	TRBJ1-2	12	.
CASSVEGTRTAGELFF	TGTGCCAGCAGCGTAGAAGGGACCCGGACGGCCGGGGAGCTGTTTTTT	TRBV9	.	TRBJ2-2	16	.
CASSKGDRGTDTQYF	TGCGCCAGCAGTAAAGGGGACAGGGGCACAGATACGCAGTATTTT	TRBV10-1	.	TRBJ2-3	15	TRBD1
CASSKGTSDNEQFF	TGTGCCAGCAGTAAGGGGACTAGCGACAATGAGCAGTTCTTC	TRBV6-6	.	TRBJ2-1	14	TRBD2
CATSFSGARYEQYF	TGTGCCACCAGCTTCTCAGGGGCCCGCTACGAGCAGTACTTC	TRBV15	.	TRBJ2-7	14	.
CAWSSTWSRSGNTIYF	TGTGCCTGGTCCTCTACCTGGTCCCGCTCTGGAAACACCATATATTTT	TRBV30	.	TRBJ1-3	16	.
CASSLNPQGFNSPLHF	TGTGCCAGTAGCTTAAACCCACAGGGGTTTAATTCACCCCTCCACTTT	TRBV19	.	TRBJ1-6	16	TRBD1
CASSPGQEFNEKLFF	TGTGCCAGCAGCCCGGGACAGGAATTCAATGAAAAACTGTTTTTT	TRBV7-9	.	TRBJ1-4	15	TRBD1
CASSAPQPANEQFF	TGTGCCAGCAGCGCCCCCCAGCCCGCCAATGAGCAGTTCTTC	TRBV9	.	TRBJ2-1	14	.